One and the same sample provided the 17 T cell receptor beta chains below, sequenced in a study of cytomegalovirus exposure and HLA in healthy donors. PCR primers comprised 60 Vbeta and 13 Jbeta primers. Measured with immunoSEQ multiplex PCR; TCRdb has only the in-frame clones, and not every one. This table lists tens of thousands of clones. Sequenced: PBMCs. The receptors were gathered from a female donor in good health and CMV-seropositive.

The gene calls are TRBV7-3 and TRBJ1-1, with 8 nucleotides matching TRBD1. Germline V lookup: CDR1 SGHTA, CDR2 FQGTGA. V gave up 8 bases and J gave up 11 bases; unmatched junction bases: 13. The CDR3 is made up of 13 amino acids. DNA for the CDR3: TGTGCCAGCTCCTCAGGGGGCGAGGCCTACGCTTTCTTT. Amino acids: CASSSGGEAYAFF. Filled out from reference TRBV7-3 and TRBJ1-1, the complete variable domain reads GAGVSQTPSNKVTEKGKYVELRCDPISGHTALYWYRQSLGQGPEFLIYFQGTGAADDSGLPNDRFFAVRPEGSVSTLKIQRTERGDSAVYLCASSSGGEAYAFFGQGTRLTVV.

The chain combines TRBV28 with TRBJ2-6, with D unclear. The ends were cut back, 1 base at V and 2 bases at J, with 6 bases in the middle. Per the germline V gene, CDR1 is MDHEN and CDR2 is SYDVKM. The CDR3 has 15 amino acids. The CDR3 protein is CASSLSVAGANVLTF. The CDR3 region has the DNA TGTGCCAGCAGTTTATCCGTAGCTGGGGCCAACGTCCTGACTTTC.

This CDR3 is CAISESIEQYF. For the CDR3, the DNA is TGTGCCATCAGTGAGTCTATCGAGCAGTACTTC. The chain employs TRBV10-3 and TRBJ2-7; D call uncertain. This CDR3 contains 11 residues. V was cut by 0 bases and J by 6 bases, with 3 bases left in between. CDR1 is ENHRY and CDR2 is SYGVKD in the germline V gene.

The chain couples TRBV9 to TRBJ2-7; 10 nucleotides match TRBD2. V shed 5 bases and J 0 bases; nucleotides not matched to a gene: 5. The CDR3 totals 15 residues. In germline, CDR1 is SGDLS, CDR2 YYNGEE. The CDR3 reads CASSALAGSSYEQYF. Here the CDR3 DNA reads TGTGCCAGCAGTGCACTAGCGGGAAGCTCCTACGAGCAGTACTTC.

The chain recombines TRBV6-1 with TRBJ2-7; 14 nucleotides match TRBD2. The CDR3 covers 21 residues. The V gene end was trimmed by 2 bases and the J gene end by 6 bases; junction bases not matched to a gene: 21. Germline V gene sequence: CDR1 MNHNS, CDR2 SASEGT. The CDR3 bases are TGTGCCAGCAGTGAATTCCCCCCACTTCCTGGACTAGCGGGGGGCTTAGCCGAGCAGTACTTC. Its protein product is CASSEFPPLPGLAGGLAEQYF.

V usage is TRBV10-2 and J usage is TRBJ2-1; D unclear. Per the germline V gene, CDR1 is WSHSY and CDR2 is SAAADI. Trimming shortened V by 3 bases and J by 8 bases, and 5 bases separated the two germline ends. The CDR3 is 11 residues long. In nucleotides, the CDR3 is TGCGCCAGCAGTGACTTCGATGAGCAGTTCTTC. This encodes CASSDFDEQFF.

For this clone: The junction shows a germline mismatch at one end, possibly a read error. Other nucleotide sequences in the sample specify the same CDR3. The V call is TRBV14, the J call TRBJ1-6; D is unresolved. CDR1 and CDR2 from the germline V gene are SGHDN and FVKESK. CDR3 size: 17 residues. This CDR3 is CASSQAARAHYNSPLHF. CDR3 DNA: TGTGCCAGCAGCCAAGCCGCGAGGGCCCACTATAATTCACCCCTACACTTT.

The chain joins TRBV5-1 to TRBJ2-3, with unresolved D. V dropped 2 bases and J dropped 2 bases, with 3 bases sitting between them. Germline V CDR1 and CDR2: SGHRS, YFSETQ. This CDR3 comprises 12 residues. The CDR3 protein is CASSFNTDTQYF. The DNA of the CDR3 is TGCGCCAGCAGCTTTAACACAGATACGCAGTATTTT.

V gene TRBV28 combines with J gene TRBJ1-1; no definite D call. Germline V CDR1 and CDR2: MDHEN, SYDVKM. The V and J ends lost 1 base and 2 bases respectively, with 17 bases between them. The CDR3 runs to 17 residues. CDR3 residues: CASSLSVSVQRNTEAFF. In DNA form, the CDR3 reads TGTGCCAGCAGTTTATCAGTATCAGTACAGAGAAACACTGAAGCTTTCTTT.

J is TRBJ2-5 and V is TRBV5-1, with 9 bases fitting TRBD1. The CDR3 contains 15 residues. Losses at the gene ends were 2 bases for V and 5 bases for J; bases not matched to a gene: 7. Germline V gene data show CDR1 as SGHRS and CDR2 as YFSETQ. CDR3 nucleotide sequence: TGCGCCAGCAGCTTCGGGGACAGGGCGGGGGAGACCCAGTACTTC. Translating gives CASSFGDRAGETQYF. The variable domain in full, completed from reference TRBV5-1 and TRBJ2-5, reads KAGVTQTPRYLIKTRGQQVTLSCSPISGHRSVSWYQQTPGQGLQFLFEYFSETQRNKGNFPGRFSGRQFSNSRSEMNVSTLELGDSALYLCASSFGDRAGETQYFGPGTRLLVL.

The rearrangement links TRBV19 to TRBJ2-7, with D maybe TRBD1 (6 bases). The CDR3 consists of 14 residues. The germline gives CDR1 LNHDA, CDR2 SQIVND (reference sequence). The V and J ends lost 3 bases and 1 base respectively, with 10 bases between them. The CDR3 nucleotides read TGTGCCAGTAGTATCGTGACAGGATCCTACGAGCAGTACTTC. Amino acids: CASSIVTGSYEQYF.

The chain recombines TRBV5-1 with TRBJ2-7; 8 bases are shared with TRBD1. V dropped 2 bases and J dropped 2; count of bases not matched to a gene: 6. The CDR3 totals 15 residues. CDR1 and CDR2 from the germline V gene are SGHRS and YFSETQ. The CDR3 loop is CASSFWLDRAYEQYF. DNA of the CDR3: TGCGCCAGCAGCTTTTGGTTGGACAGGGCCTACGAGCAGTACTTC.

The rearrangement links TRBV9 to TRBJ2-1; weak D call: TRBD1 (7 bases). The V gene's germline CDR1 is SGDLS and CDR2 YYNGEE. The CDR3 has 16 residues. Trimming left V 4 bases short and J 6 bases short, with 20 bases between. CDR3 nucleotides: TGTGCCAGCAGCACCAGGGAGGACGAGGGGGCCAATGAGCAGTTCTTC. Translation: CASSTREDEGANEQFF.

Points on this clone: The junction departs from the called germline gene at one end, perhaps through a read error. The chain recombines TRBV19 with TRBJ2-5, with D maybe TRBD2 (5 bases). Germline lookup yields CDR1 LNHDA and CDR2 SQIVND (reference sequence). The CDR3 is 13 residues long. This chain's CDR3 is CDSSTEGRGTQYF. In DNA, the CDR3 is TGTGACAGTAGTACAGAGGGCCGTGGGACCCAGTACTTC.

CDR3 nucleotides: TGTGCCAGCAGCGTTACCGGGACTAGCGATGCAGATACGCAGTATTTT. Amino acid sequence: CASSVTGTSDADTQYF. The V gene is TRBV9, the J gene TRBJ2-3; 10 bases are a match to TRBD2. Germline loops: CDR1 SGDLS, CDR2 YYNGEE. V lost 2 bases to trimming and J lost 4 bases; unmatched junction nucleotides: 7. The CDR3 spans 16 residues.

The J gene is TRBJ1-4, the V gene TRBV7-2; 9 nucleotides agree with TRBD1. With V trimmed by 5 bases and J by 8 bases, 6 bases remained unmatched. This CDR3 region has 14 residues. CDR1 is SGHTA, CDR2 FQGNSA, per germline. CDR3 nucleotides: TGTGCCAGCAGCCCAGGGACAGGGAGAGAAAAACTGTTTTTT. This sequence encodes CASSPGTGREKLFF. The full variable domain, in which reference TRBV7-2 and TRBJ1-4 provide the parts outside the CDR3, is GAGVSQSPSNKVTEKGKDVELRCDPISGHTALYWYRQSLGQGLEFLIYFQGNSAPDKSGLPSDRFSAERTGGSVSTLTIQRTQQEDSAVYLCASSPGTGREKLFFGSGTQLSVL.

The chain combines TRBV2 with TRBJ2-1, with D perhaps TRBD2 (6 bases). The CDR3 is 13 amino acids. The germline V gene has CDR1 SNHLY and CDR2 FYNNEI. V was pared by 8 bases and J by 4 bases, with 12 bases between. The CDR3 loop reads CASRERGYNEQFF. CDR3 nucleotides: TGTGCCAGCCGCGAACGGGGGTACAATGAGCAGTTCTTC.